This TCR beta chain originates from a study of identical twins (dated by TCRdb to 2015 to 2016). At the level of the whole study: TCR alpha and beta repertoires from monozygotic twins, unrelated adults of various ages and cord blood were deep-sequenced to test whether fetal clonotypes persist. To rule out contamination, replicate twin experiments were performed at different times with different library preparation protocols. Study-wide findings and limitations: Abundant cord blood beta clonotypes had fewer insertions, young adult naive repertoires showed a similar but weaker trend, and memory repertoires showed no such trend. Compared with coincidental sharing between unrelated individuals, out-of-frame TCR alpha sequences shared between twins had an excess of sequences with low generation probability. Because the same donors could not be followed over many years, the conclusions relied on cross-sectional statistical analysis. Invariant T cells such as MAIT and iNKT could partly confound zero-insertion analyses, though diverse VJ usage argued against this for most clonotypes. In monozygotic twins, out-of-frame TCR alpha sharing was systematically underestimated by recombination models, although the models agreed with sharing between unrelated individuals. The excess sharing between twins in beta out-of-frame sequences was weaker because fewer shared sequences reduced the signal-to-noise ratio.

Every donor was a healthy Caucasian. Three unrelated non-twin adults were also sequenced: a male aged 18 to 30, a male aged 50 to 60 and a female aged 50 to 60. Using Miltenyi CD45RO+ enrichment and human naive T-cell isolation kits, memory (CD45RO+) and naive T cells were isolated from PBMC. Worth noting for this clonotype: It has no known antigen specificity. Within one base of it there is no much larger clone, and no base qualities were kept.

To prepare the library, 5' RACE was applied. Reads for this sample came from an Illumina HiSeq 2000. A universal primer binding site was added through template switching, and the final cDNA carried a unique molecular identifier so that TCR cDNA molecules could be counted accurately. Specific primers in the conserved constant-segment region were used to synthesize first-strand cDNA for the TCR alpha and beta chains. Each cDNA library was double barcoded, with a SMART-Mk sample barcode plus Illumina barcodes, to control for contamination. TruSeq adapter sequences and Illumina sample barcodes were added in two successive PCR steps. The TCR alpha and beta cDNA libraries were sequenced on the Illumina HiSeq platform using custom primers. Turning to the authors' computational methods: Unique molecular identifiers were extracted from raw reads with MiGEC, and CDR3 positions were determined with MiXCR. Recombination models were inferred per individual with the repgenHMM and IGoR tools using an EM algorithm. Shared clonotype analysis was performed with the tcR package in R, normalizing sharing by the product of cloneset sizes. To study raw recombination without the effects of thymic and clonal selection, out-of-frame nonproductive sequences were analyzed. Clones were called with MiXCR by TCRdb after fastp trimmed the public reads at Q25, and only in-frame beta chains were retained. Every distinct CDR3 protein forms one entry, paired with its most common genes and DNA. TCRdb, not the original authors, processed these V and J calls. This sample comprises 640,000 or so distinct CDR3 sequences, approximately 6.1% of them detected only once. The ten largest clones take up 1.5% to 2% of the sample.

CDR1 and CDR2, per the germline V gene, are MGHRA and YSYEKL. V gives up 0 bases and J gives up 5 bases, and the segment between their germline ends measures 9 bases. Including the terminal cysteine and phenylalanine, the CDR3 comprises 14 residues. The kept DNA is CDR3 alone, 42 bases in frame from the first base. The V and J segments used are TRBV4-1 and TRBJ2-3; there is no confident call for the D gene. The sample comprised naive T cells sorted from blood. The meaning of the sample's cell subset or site label: cells isolated with a human naive T-cell isolation kit. The receptor's source is a man younger than 35 in good health. The CDR3 amino acid sequence is: CASSQEGEEDTQYF. The sequenced DNA is TGCGCCAGCAGCCAAGAGGGCGAGGAAGATACGCAGTATTTT.